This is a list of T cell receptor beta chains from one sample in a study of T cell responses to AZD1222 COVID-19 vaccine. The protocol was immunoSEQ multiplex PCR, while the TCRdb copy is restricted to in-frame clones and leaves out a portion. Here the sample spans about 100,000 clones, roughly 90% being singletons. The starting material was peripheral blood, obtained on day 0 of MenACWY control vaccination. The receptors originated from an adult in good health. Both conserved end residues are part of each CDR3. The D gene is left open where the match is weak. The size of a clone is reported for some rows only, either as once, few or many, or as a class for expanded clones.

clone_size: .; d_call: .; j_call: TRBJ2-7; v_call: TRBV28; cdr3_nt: TGTGCCAGCAGCTCCCCATACGAGCAGTACTTC; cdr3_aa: CASSSPYEQYF
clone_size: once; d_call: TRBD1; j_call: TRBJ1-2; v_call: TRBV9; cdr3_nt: TGTGCCAGCAGCGGGACAGGGGGCGATGGCTACACCTTC; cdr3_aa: CASSGTGGDGYTF
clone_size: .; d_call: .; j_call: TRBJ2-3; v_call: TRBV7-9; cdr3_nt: TGTGCCAGCAGCCTGCGGTCAGATACGCAGTATTTT; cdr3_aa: CASSLRSDTQYF
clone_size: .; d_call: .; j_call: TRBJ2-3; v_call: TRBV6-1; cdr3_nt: TGTGCCAGCAGTGAATCGTGGGCTAGTTGGAATACGCAGTATTTT; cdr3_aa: CASSESWASWNTQYF
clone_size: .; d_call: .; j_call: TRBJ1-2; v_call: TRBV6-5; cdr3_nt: TGTGCCAGCAGTTGGGAAGGGGGTGCCTATGGCTACACCTTC; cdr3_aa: CASSWEGGAYGYTF
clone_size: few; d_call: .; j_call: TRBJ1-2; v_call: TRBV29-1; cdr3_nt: TGCAGCGTTGAAGGGACAGACTATGGCTACACCTTC; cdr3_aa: CSVEGTDYGYTF
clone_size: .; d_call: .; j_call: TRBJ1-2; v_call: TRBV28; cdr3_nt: TGTGCCAGCACTTCCCGTCGAGGGACATCTCACTCCCGCGGCTATGGCTACACCTTC; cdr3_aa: CASTSRRGTSHSRGYGYTF
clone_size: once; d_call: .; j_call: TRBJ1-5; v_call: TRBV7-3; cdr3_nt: TGTGCCAGCAGGTCCTTGGATCAGCCCCAGCATTTT; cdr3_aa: CASRSLDQPQHF
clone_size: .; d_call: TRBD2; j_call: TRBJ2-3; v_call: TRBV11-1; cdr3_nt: TGTGCCAGCAGCTTAGCAGGGACTACTAGCACAGATACGCAGTATTTT; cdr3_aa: CASSLAGTTSTDTQYF
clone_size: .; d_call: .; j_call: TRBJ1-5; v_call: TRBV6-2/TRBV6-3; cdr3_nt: TGTGCCAGCAGTTACGGGCAGGGCCATCAGCCCCAGCATTTT; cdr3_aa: CASSYGQGHQPQHF
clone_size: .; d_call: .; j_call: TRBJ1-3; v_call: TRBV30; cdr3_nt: TGTGCCTGGAGCCGGACTTTTGGAAACACCATATATTTT; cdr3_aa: CAWSRTFGNTIYF
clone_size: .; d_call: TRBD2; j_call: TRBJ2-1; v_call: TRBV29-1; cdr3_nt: TGCAGCGTTGAAACCTCGAGCGGGGGGGCCTATGAGCAGTTCTTC; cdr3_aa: CSVETSSGGAYEQFF
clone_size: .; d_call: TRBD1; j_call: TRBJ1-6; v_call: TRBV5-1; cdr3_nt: TGCGCCAGCAGCCCGCCCGGACAGGGGAATTCACCCCTCCACTTT; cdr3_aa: CASSPPGQGNSPLHF
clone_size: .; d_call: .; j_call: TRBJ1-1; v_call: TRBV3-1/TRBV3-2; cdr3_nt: TGTGCCAGCAGCCAACTCGGAAAGGGACCAATGAACACTGAAGCTTTCTTT; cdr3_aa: CASSQLGKGPMNTEAFF
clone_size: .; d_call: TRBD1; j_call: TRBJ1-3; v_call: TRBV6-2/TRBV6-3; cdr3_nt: TGTGCCAGCAGTTCCTCTATCGACAGGGGCGGAAACACCATATATTTT; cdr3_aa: CASSSSIDRGGNTIYF
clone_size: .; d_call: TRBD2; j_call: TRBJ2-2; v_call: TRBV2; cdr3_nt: TGTGCCAGCAGTGAGGGGGGGAGGACCGGGGAGCTGTTTTTT; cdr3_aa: CASSEGGRTGELFF
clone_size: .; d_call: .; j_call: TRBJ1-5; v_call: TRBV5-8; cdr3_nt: TGTGCCAGCAGCTCCCAGGTTCAGCCCCAGCATTTT; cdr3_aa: CASSSQVQPQHF
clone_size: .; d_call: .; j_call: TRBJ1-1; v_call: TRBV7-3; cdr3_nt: TGTGCCAGCAGCTTGCAGGGGACAATGAACACTGAAGCTTTCTTT; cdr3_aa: CASSLQGTMNTEAFF
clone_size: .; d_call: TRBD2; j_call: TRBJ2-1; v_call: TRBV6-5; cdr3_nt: TGTGCCAGCACTGCCGGGGGGTCTCCCTACAATGAGCAGTTCTTC; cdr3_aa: CASTAGGSPYNEQFF
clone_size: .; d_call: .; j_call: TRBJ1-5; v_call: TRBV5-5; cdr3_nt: TGTGCCAGCAACCCCGGAGCGAGGAATCAGCCCCAGCATTTT; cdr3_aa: CASNPGARNQPQHF
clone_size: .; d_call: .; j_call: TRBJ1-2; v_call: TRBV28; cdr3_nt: TGTGCCAGCAGCATGGGACGGGGAACCTATGGCTACACCTTC; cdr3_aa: CASSMGRGTYGYTF
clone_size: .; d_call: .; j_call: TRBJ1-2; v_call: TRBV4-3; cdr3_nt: TGCGCCAGCAGCCAAGATCTAGGAGGCGCTGGCTACACCTTC; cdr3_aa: CASSQDLGGAGYTF
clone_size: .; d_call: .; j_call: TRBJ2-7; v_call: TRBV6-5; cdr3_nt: TGTGCCAGCAGTCCCCGACTCCTCTCCTACGAGCAGTACTTC; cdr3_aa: CASSPRLLSYEQYF
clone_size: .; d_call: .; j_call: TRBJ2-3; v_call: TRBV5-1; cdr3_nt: TGCGCCAGCAGCCAGACACTCCTCGCAGATACGCAGTATTTT; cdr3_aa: CASSQTLLADTQYF
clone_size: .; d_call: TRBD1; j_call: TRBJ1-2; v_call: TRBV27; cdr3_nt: TGTGCCAGCAGTCCTCGACAGGGAATTGTTGGCTACACCTTC; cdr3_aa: CASSPRQGIVGYTF
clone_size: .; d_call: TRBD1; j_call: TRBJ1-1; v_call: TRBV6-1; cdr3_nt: TGTGCCAGCAGTGAAGCTGACAGGGCGCGAGCTTTCTTT; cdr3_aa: CASSEADRARAFF
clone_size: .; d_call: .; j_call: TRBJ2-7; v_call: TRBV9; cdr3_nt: TGTGCCAGCAGCGTTAGAGGGGGAAACTACGAGCAGTACTTC; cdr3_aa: CASSVRGGNYEQYF
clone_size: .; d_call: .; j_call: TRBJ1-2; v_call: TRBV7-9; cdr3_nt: TGTGCCAGCAGCCCGCAGGCGGTTAAGGGCTACACCTTC; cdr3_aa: CASSPQAVKGYTF
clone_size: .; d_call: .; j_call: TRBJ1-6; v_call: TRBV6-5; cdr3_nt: TGTGCCAGCAGTCGCCGGGACCTAGGTAATTCACCCCTCCACTTT; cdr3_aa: CASSRRDLGNSPLHF
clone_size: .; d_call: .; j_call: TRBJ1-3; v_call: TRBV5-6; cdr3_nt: TGTGCCAGCAGCTTGGGCAGGGTCGCGGGAAACACCATATATTTT; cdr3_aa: CASSLGRVAGNTIYF
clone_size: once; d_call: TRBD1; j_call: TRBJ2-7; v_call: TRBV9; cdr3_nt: TGTGCCAGCAGCGACCCCGGGACAGGGGGCTTCTACGAGCAGTACTTC; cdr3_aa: CASSDPGTGGFYEQYF
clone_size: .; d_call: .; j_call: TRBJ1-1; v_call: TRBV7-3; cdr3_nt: TGTGCCAGCAGCAGCAGCGCGATGAACACTGAAGCTTTCTTT; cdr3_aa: CASSSSAMNTEAFF
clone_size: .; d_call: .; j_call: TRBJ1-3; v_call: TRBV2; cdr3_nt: TGTGCCAGCATCGCCTCCGAGGGCGGAAACACCATATATTTT; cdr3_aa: CASIASEGGNTIYF
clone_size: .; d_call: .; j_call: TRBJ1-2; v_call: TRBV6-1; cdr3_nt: TGTGCCAGCAGTGAAGGATGGGTAGGGGCTTTCTATGGCTACACCTTC; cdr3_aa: CASSEGWVGAFYGYTF
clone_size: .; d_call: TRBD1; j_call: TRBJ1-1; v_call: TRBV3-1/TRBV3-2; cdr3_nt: TGTGCCAGCAGCCAAGCCTCCGGCAGGGGGACTGAAGCTTTCTTT; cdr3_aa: CASSQASGRGTEAFF
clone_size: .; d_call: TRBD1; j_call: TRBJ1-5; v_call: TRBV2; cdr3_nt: TGTGCCAGCAGGCGGGACAGGGGGCCTCAGCCCCAGCATTTT; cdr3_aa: CASRRDRGPQPQHF
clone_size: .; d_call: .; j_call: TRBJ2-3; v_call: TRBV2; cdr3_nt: TGTGCCAGCAGCCGCGGGGTACTCCGCCGGGACACAGATACGCAGTATTTT; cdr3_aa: CASSRGVLRRDTDTQYF
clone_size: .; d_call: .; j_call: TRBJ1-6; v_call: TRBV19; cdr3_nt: TGTGCCAGCGGGACACCAAAGGCCTATAATTCACCCCTCCACTTT; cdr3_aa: CASGTPKAYNSPLHF
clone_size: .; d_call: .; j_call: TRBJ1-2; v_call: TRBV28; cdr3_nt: TGTGCCAGCAGTAAGTCCCCAAACTATGGCTACACCTTC; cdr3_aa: CASSKSPNYGYTF
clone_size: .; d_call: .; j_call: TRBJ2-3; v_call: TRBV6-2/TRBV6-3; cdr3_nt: TGTGCCAGCAGTCCACTCCTCCCCCAGGGAAACACAGATACGCAGTATTTT; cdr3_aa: CASSPLLPQGNTDTQYF
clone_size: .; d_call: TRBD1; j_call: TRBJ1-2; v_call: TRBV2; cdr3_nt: TGTGCCAGCAGTGAATTCGGGACAGGTCATGGCTACACCTTC; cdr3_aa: CASSEFGTGHGYTF
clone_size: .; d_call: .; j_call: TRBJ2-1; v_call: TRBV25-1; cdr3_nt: TGTGCCAGCAGTGAGCAAGTATCGGGGGTTGATGAGCAGTTCTTC; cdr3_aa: CASSEQVSGVDEQFF
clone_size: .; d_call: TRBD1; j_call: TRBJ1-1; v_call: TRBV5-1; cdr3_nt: TGCGCCAGCAGCTTGAAAGTAAACAGGGGATTTTTGGGCACTGAAGCTTTCTTT; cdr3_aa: CASSLKVNRGFLGTEAFF
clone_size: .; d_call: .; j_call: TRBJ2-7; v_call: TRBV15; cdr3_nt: TGTGCCACCTTAACCACAGGAACCTACGAGCAGTACTTC; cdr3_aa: CATLTTGTYEQYF
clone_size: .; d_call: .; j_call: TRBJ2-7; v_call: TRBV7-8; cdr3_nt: TGTGCCAGCAGCTTACAGAGGGACTACGAGCAGTACTTC; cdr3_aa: CASSLQRDYEQYF
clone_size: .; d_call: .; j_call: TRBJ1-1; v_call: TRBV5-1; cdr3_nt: TGCGCCAGCAGCCTCGAAGGCGGTGACACTGAAGCTTTCTTT; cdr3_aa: CASSLEGGDTEAFF
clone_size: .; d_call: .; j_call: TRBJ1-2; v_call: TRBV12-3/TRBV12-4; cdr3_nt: TGTGCCAGCAGTTTCACGGTCCATGGCTACACCTTC; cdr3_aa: CASSFTVHGYTF
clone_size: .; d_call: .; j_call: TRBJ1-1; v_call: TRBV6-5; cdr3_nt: TGTGCCAGCAGAGCGACCTGGACGGTCAACACTGAAGCTTTCTTT; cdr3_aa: CASRATWTVNTEAFF
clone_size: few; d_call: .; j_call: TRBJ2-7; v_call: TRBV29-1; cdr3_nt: TGCAGCGTTCTTCGGGGGGCCCACGAGCAGTACTTC; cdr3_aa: CSVLRGAHEQYF
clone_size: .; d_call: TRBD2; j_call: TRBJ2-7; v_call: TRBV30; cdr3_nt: TGTGCCTGGGGAAGGGGACTAAACTACGAGCAGTACTTC; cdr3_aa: CAWGRGLNYEQYF
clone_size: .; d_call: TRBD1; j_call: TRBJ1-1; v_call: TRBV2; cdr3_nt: TGTGCCAGCAGCGGGACAGGCCGGAACACTGAAGCTTTCTTT; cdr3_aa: CASSGTGRNTEAFF
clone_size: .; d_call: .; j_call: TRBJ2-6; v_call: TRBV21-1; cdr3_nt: TGTGCCAGCAGCAAACCCGACTGTCTTTGTGAGGCCAACGTCCTGACTTTC; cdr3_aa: CASSKPDCLCEANVLTF
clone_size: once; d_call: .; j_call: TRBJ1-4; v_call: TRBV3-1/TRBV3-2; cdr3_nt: TGTGCCAGCAGCCCCACCGGGGCAGGACTTAATGAAAAACTGTTTTTT; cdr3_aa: CASSPTGAGLNEKLFF
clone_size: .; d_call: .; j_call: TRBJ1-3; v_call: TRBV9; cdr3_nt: TGTGCCAGCAGCGTAGGAGGGAGGGGTCATGGAAACACCATATATTTT; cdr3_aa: CASSVGGRGHGNTIYF
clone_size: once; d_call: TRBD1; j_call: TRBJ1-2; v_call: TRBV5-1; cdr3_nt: TGCGCCAGCAGCTTGGGACAGGGTGAGGGCTATGGCTACACCTTC; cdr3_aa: CASSLGQGEGYGYTF
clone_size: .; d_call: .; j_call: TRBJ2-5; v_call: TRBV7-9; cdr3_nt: TGTGCCAGCAGCCCGGGGACGCAAGAGACCCAGTACTTC; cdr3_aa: CASSPGTQETQYF
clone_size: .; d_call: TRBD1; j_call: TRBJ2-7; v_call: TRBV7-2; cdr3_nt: TGTGCCAGCAGCCCGGGACAGGGGAGGGCCGCGGGGGACGAGCAGTACTTC; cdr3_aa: CASSPGQGRAAGDEQYF
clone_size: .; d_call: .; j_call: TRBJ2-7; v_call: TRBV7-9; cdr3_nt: TGTGCCAGCAGCTTAGCGCAGAGGGGAGAGTACGAGCAGTACTTC; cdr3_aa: CASSLAQRGEYEQYF
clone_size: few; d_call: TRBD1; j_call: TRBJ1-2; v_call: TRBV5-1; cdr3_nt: TGCGCCAGCAGCCCAGACAGGGCGCGACACAACTATGGCTACACCTTC; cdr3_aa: CASSPDRARHNYGYTF